The present entry profiles one T cell receptor beta chain with its context. These data are taken from a study of blood T cell repertoires in COVID-19. About the research overall: In each case, the material was cDNA or gDNA derived from T cells, B-cell-depleted T cells, or PBMCs.

Profiling relied on immunoSEQ multiplex PCR, and the TCRdb table lists in-frame clones only, not all of them. The sample records approximately 300,000 clones, approximately 85% being singletons. Per the germline V gene, CDR1 is KGHDR and CDR2 is SFDVKD. J was trimmed by 6 bases and V by 3 bases; bases with no gene match: 16. CDR3 length: 19 residues. This clonotype was sampled from a woman aged 45-65 years with acute or convalescent COVID-19. The chain combines TRBV24-1 with TRBJ2-2; TRBD1 agrees at 9 bases. The sample comprised peripheral blood. For the CDR3, the DNA is TGTGCCACCAGTGATCCAACCCCGGTAAGGACAGGGGACTCCGGGGAGCTGTTTTTT. This codes for CATSDPTPVRTGDSGELFF.